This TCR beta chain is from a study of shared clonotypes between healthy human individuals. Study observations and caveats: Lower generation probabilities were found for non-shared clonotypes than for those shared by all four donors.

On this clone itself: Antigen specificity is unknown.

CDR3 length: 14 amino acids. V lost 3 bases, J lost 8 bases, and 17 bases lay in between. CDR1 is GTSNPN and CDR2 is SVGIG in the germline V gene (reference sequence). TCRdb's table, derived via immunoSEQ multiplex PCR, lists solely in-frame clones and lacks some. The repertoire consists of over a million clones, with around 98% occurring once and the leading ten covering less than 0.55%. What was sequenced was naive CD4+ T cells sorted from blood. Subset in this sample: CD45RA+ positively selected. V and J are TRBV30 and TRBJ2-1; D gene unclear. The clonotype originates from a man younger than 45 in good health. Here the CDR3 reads CAWSRQGFSYEQFF. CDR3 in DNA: TGTGCCTGGAGCCGACAAGGTTTTAGCTATGAGCAGTTCTTC.